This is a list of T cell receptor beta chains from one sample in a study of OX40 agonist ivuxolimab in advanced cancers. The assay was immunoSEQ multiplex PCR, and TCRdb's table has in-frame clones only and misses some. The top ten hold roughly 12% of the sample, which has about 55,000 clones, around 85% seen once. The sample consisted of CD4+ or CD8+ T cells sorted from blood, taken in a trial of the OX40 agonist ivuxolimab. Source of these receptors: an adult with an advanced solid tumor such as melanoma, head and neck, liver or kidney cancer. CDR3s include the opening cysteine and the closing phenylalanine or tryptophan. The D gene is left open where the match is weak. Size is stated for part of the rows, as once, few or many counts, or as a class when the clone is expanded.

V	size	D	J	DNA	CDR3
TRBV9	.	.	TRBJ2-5	TGTGCCAGCAGCTACACTGACCTCTTACCGGAGACCCAGTACTTC	CASSYTDLLPETQYF
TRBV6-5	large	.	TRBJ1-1	TGTGCCAGCAGTTTAGACGGGAACACTGAAGCTTTCTTT	CASSLDGNTEAFF
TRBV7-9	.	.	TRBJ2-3	TGTGCCAGCAGCTTAAGGGAGGACACAGATACGCAGTATTTT	CASSLREDTDTQYF
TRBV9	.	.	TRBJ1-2	TGTGCCAGCAGCGTTGGAGAAAAACCTCACTCAAACTATGGCTACACCTTC	CASSVGEKPHSNYGYTF
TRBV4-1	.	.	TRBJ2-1	TGCGCCAGCAGCCAGGGGCAGGTCTACAATGAGCAGTTCTTC	CASSQGQVYNEQFF
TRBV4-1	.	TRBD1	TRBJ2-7	TGCGCCAGCAGCCAAGTAGGGGACAGCTCCTACGAGCAGTACTTC	CASSQVGDSSYEQYF
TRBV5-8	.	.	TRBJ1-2	TGTGCCAGCAGCACCCTGGGGTTCTCCCATCACGGCTACACCTTC	CASSTLGFSHHGYTF
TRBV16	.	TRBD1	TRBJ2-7	TGTGCCAGCAGCGGACAGGGTTACGAGCAGTACTTC	CASSGQGYEQYF
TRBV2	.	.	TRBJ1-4	TGTGCCAGCAGTGGGGAGCGGGACTCCGTGCGAACACTGTTTTTT	CASSGERDSVRTLFF
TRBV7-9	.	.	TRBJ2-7	TGTGCCAGCAGCTCTCCGGACGGCTACGAGCAGTACTTC	CASSSPDGYEQYF
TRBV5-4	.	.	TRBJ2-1	TGTGCCAGCAGCCCCCCTAGTGGGGGGAACAATGAGCAGTTCTTC	CASSPPSGGNNEQFF
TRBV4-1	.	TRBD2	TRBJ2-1	TGCGCCACGACGGGGACTAGCGGGGAGTACGGCGAGCAGTTCTTC	CATTGTSGEYGEQFF
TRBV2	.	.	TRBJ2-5	TGTGCCAGCAGTGTTCTAGTGGGGCAAAACCAAGAGACCCAGTACTTC	CASSVLVGQNQETQYF
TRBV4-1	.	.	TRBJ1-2	TGCGCCAGCAGCCAACAGAATGTCGCCTTGTATGGCTACACCTTC	CASSQQNVALYGYTF
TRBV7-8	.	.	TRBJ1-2	TGTGCCAGCAGCTTAGGCACGGCCTACCACCAAGGTGGCTACACCTTC	CASSLGTAYHQGGYTF
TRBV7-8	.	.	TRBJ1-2	TGTGCCAGCAGCTTAGGGGCAGTTGGTGGCTACACCTTC	CASSLGAVGGYTF
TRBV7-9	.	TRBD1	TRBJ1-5	TGTGCCAGCAGCTATACAGGGGATAATCAGCCCCAGCATTTT	CASSYTGDNQPQHF
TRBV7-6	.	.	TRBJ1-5	TGTGCCAGCAGCTTAGGGGCGTCGTTTTCGGACCTTCAGCCCCAGCATTTT	CASSLGASFSDLQPQHF
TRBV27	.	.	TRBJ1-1	TGTGCCAGCAGTTTATCGGCGGCCAGGAACACTGAAGCTTTCTTT	CASSLSAARNTEAFF
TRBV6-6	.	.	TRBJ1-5	TGTGCCAGTGGGGGCGACACGGAGAATCAGCCCCAGCATTTT	CASGGDTENQPQHF
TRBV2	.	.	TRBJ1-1	TGTGCCATCCTGGGAGGGGCAGGGTACGCTTTCTTT	CAILGGAGYAFF
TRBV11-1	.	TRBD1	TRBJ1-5	TGTGCCAGCAGCTGGACAGGGGCAGGGGATCAGCCCCAGCATTTT	CASSWTGAGDQPQHF
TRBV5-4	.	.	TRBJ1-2	TGTGCCAGCACCCAGGATTTGGAGTGGGGCTACACCTTC	CASTQDLEWGYTF
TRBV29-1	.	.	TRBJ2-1	TGCAGCGTTGGATGGGGGGGGCTGAACAATGAGCAGTTCTTC	CSVGWGGLNNEQFF
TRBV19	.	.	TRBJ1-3	TGTGCCAGTAAGGACGGACCCATCTTCTCTGGAAACACCATATATTTT	CASKDGPIFSGNTIYF
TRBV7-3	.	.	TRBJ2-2	TGTGCCAGCAGCTTCCCAGGGACCGGGGAGCTGTTTTTT	CASSFPGTGELFF